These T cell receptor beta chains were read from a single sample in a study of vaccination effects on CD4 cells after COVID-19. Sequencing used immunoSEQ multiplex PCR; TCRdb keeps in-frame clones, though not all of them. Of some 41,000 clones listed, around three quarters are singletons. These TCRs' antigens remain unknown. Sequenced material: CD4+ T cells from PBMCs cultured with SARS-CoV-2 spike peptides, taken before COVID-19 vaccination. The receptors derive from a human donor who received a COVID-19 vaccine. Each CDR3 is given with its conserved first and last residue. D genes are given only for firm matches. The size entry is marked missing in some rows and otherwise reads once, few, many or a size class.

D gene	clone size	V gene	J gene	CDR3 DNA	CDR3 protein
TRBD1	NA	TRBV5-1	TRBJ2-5	TGCGCCAGCAGCTTGGCGACAGGGGGGCAAGAGACCCAGTACTTC	CASSLATGGQETQYF
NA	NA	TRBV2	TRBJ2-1	TGTGCCAGCAGTGTCAGGGTCAATGAGCAGTTCTTC	CASSVRVNEQFF
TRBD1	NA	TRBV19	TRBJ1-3	TGTGCCAGTAGTGTTTTTGCGACAGGGACGGGAAACACCATATATTTT	CASSVFATGTGNTIYF
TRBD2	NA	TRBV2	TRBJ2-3	TGTGCCAGCGGCCAAGAGCGGGGGAGGGCAGATACGCAGTATTTT	CASGQERGRADTQYF
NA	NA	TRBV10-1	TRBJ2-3	TGCGCCAGCAGTGAGGGGGGGGCGTACACAGATACGCAGTATTTT	CASSEGGAYTDTQYF
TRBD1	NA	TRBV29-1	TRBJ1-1	TGCAGCGCCACCGGGACAGGGGGCACTGAAGCTTTCTTT	CSATGTGGTEAFF
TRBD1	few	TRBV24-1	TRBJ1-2	TGTGCCACCAGTGATAACGGCAGGGGGATCTATGGCTACACCTTC	CATSDNGRGIYGYTF
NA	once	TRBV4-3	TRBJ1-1	TGCGCCAGCAGCCAAGAAGAGCGCTCGAACACTGAAGCTTTCTTT	CASSQEERSNTEAFF
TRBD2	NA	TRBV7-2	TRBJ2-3	TGTGCCAGCAGCCAGGCCGGACTAGCGGGGGGCACAGATACGCAGTATTTT	CASSQAGLAGGTDTQYF
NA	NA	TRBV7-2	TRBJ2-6	TGTGCCAGCAGCTATAGGGGGATCAGCAGCCGCTCTGGGGCCAACGTCCTGACTTTC	CASSYRGISSRSGANVLTF
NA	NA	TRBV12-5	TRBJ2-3	TGTGCTAGTGGTTTAAGTTCCCGCACAGATACGCAGTATTTT	CASGLSSRTDTQYF
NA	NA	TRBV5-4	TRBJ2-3	TGTGCCAGCAGCTCAGATTTTAGCACAGATACGCAGTATTTT	CASSSDFSTDTQYF
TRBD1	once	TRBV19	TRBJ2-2	TGTGCCAGTAGTATTGGGGGACAGGGAAGAACCGGGGAGCTGTTTTTT	CASSIGGQGRTGELFF
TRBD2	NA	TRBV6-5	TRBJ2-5	TGTGCCACCCGACCCCTAGCGGGGGGGCCGGAGACCCAGTACTTC	CATRPLAGGPETQYF
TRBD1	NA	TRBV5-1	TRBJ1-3	TGCGCCAGCAGCCTGGGACAGCCGGGAAACACCATATATTTT	CASSLGQPGNTIYF
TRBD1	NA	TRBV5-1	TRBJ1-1	TGCGCCAGCAGCTCGACAGGGATGGACACTGAAGCTTTCTTT	CASSSTGMDTEAFF
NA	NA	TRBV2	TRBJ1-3	TGTGCCAGCAGACAGGGATCCGGAAACACCATATATTTT	CASRQGSGNTIYF
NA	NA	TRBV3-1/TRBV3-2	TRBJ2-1	TGTGCCAGCAGCCAAATTTTAGCGTTCAATGAGCAGTTCTTC	CASSQILAFNEQFF
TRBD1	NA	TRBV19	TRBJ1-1	TGTGCCAGTCAACACAGGGGGCTTCTGGGCACTGAAGCTTTCTTT	CASQHRGLLGTEAFF
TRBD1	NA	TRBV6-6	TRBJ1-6	TGTGCCAGCAGAACCCTTGCGGGACAGGGGAATTCACCCCTCCACTTT	CASRTLAGQGNSPLHF
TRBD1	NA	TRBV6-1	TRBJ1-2	TGTGCCAGCAGTGAGGACAGGTGGAGTGGCTACACCTTC	CASSEDRWSGYTF
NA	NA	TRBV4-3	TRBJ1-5	TGCGCCAGCAGCCAAAATCTCCAATCGAATCAGCCCCAGCATTTT	CASSQNLQSNQPQHF
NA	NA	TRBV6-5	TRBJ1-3	TGTGCCAGCAGTTTTGACAGACGAAACACCATATATTTT	CASSFDRRNTIYF